This T cell receptor (beta chain) was sequenced for a study of regulatory T cells in long-lasting Graves disease. Study-level points and caveats: The number of shared public clonotypes was higher in persistent patients (roughly 3,000) than new patients (966).

Time point here: persistent/refractory GD, antithyroid drugs over 5 years with positive TRAb. PBMC-extracted RNA yielded the TCR library. Graves' disease diagnoses used American Thyroid Association guidelines. The patients included were those that came from an endocrinology department in Xi'an, China. Construction of the TCR beta libraries employed iRepertoire HTBI primers in conjunction with Arm-PCR of CDR3 regions. TCRdb fed the multiplex PCR reads into MiXCR, producing one record per CDR3 protein. This table has hundreds of thousands of distinct CDR3 sequences, 21% appearing once. As concerns this clonotype: Its antigen is still unknown.

The CDR3 spans 12 residues. CDR1 and CDR2 (germline): SNHLY, FYNNEI. Trimming took 7 bases from V and 0 from J, leaving 7 bases between them. The source of this sequence is a female donor with Graves disease. The sequences come from peripheral blood mononuclear cells (PBMCs), collected when the disease was refractory, from a patient treated with antithyroid drugs. This chain uses TRBV2 with TRBJ2-7; D gene uncertain. DNA for the CDR3: TGTGCCAGCACAGAGAGCTCCTACGAGCAGTACTTC. Its protein is CASTESSYEQYF.